Below are 23 T cell receptor beta chains sequenced from a single sample in a study of T-cell memory formation after mild COVID-19 (dated by TCRdb to about 2021). Preparation of the library involved 5' RACE. Instrument used: Illumina NovaSeq 6000. TCRdb reworked the public reads: Q25 trimming with fastp, MiXCR clone assembly, productive beta chains retained. Rows merge per CDR3 protein into single entries with the most common DNA and genes. In all, the sample holds about 350,000 distinct CDR3 sequences, and roughly 15% of those were seen once. 22% of the sample goes to the ten largest clones. Sequences were obtained from PBMCs or a T cell subset sorted from them (not recorded which). Receptors originate from a man between 18 and 35 years old who had mild COVID-19 (a few samples of this study predate the infection). The sample titles of this study are shuffled in the database, so cell type and time point are left out; the donor was told from shared clones.

This clonotype has just a few counts. The chain recombines TRBV7-2 with TRBJ2-3; perhaps TRBD1 as D (5 bases). Trimming stripped 4 bases from V and 6 bases from J, with 11 bases between. The germline CDR1 and CDR2 sequences are SGHTA and FQGNSA. This CDR3 is built from 13 residues. Here the CDR3 reads CASSSTHRDTQYF. The CDR3 region has the DNA TGTGCCAGCAGCTCAACCCACAGGGATACGCAGTATTTT. The full variable domain, with the rest looked up from reference TRBV7-2 and TRBJ2-3, is GAGVSQSPSNKVTEKGKDVELRCDPISGHTALYWYRQSLGQGLEFLIYFQGNSAPDKSGLPSDRFSAERTGGSVSTLTIQRTQQEDSAVYLCASSSTHRDTQYFGPGTRLTVL.

This clonotype occurred a few times. The chain is built from TRBV18 and TRBJ1-5, with D possibly TRBD1 on 5 matching bases. CDR3 length equals 16 residues. Looked up from germline, CDR1 is KGHSH and CDR2 is LQKENI. Between the trimmed V and J ends, which lost 1 base and 3 bases, there was a span of 13 bases. DNA of the CDR3: TGTGCCAGCTCACCACGTTCGGGGGACGTCAATCAGCCCCAGCATTTT. Amino acids: CASSPRSGDVNQPQHF.

There are a few counts of this clonotype. CDR3 in amino acids: CASSRGLAVSTDTQYF. CDR3 DNA: TGTGCCAGCAGCCGTGGGCTAGCGGTTAGCACAGATACGCAGTATTTT. The rearrangement uses TRBV11-3 and TRBJ2-3; 7 bases line up with TRBD2. Germline-derived CDR1 and CDR2 are SGHNT and YENEEA. Trimming cost V 5 bases and J 0 bases; bases outside gene matches: 8. This CDR3 has 16 residues.

This clonotype was counted between two and nine times. The V gene is TRBV6-5, the J gene TRBJ1-4; TRBD1 matches at 7 bases. Germline V gene sequence: CDR1 MNHEY, CDR2 SVGAGI. V dropped 2 bases and J dropped 6; count of bases not matched to a gene: 6. The CDR3 runs 15 residues. The CDR3 sequence is CASSYRPDRHEKLFF. CDR3 nucleotides: TGTGCCAGCAGTTACCGACCGGACAGGCATGAAAAACTGTTTTTT.

This clonotype was observed many times. The chain couples TRBV4-1 to TRBJ1-4; D unclear. There are 14 residues in the CDR3. V lost 4 bases and J 7 bases, leaving 13 bases between the germline ends. Germline CDR1 reads MGHRA; CDR2 reads YSYEKL. CDR3 in amino acids: CASSPWERGEKLFF. For the CDR3, the DNA is TGCGCCAGCAGCCCTTGGGAGCGGGGTGAAAAACTGTTTTTT.

This clonotype appeared a few times. The rearrangement joins TRBV20-1 to TRBJ2-3; D uncertain. Germline V gene lookup returns CDR1 DFQATT and CDR2 SNEGSKA (reference sequence). With 5 bases removed from V and 0 bases from J, the gap between germline ends came to 15 bases. This CDR3 contains 15 residues. CDR3 loop: CSASHWEASTDTQYF. Here the CDR3 DNA reads TGCAGTGCTTCCCACTGGGAAGCTAGCACAGATACGCAGTATTTT.

This clonotype was counted a few times. The chain has TRBV2 and TRBJ2-5; no clear D gene. Per germline, CDR1 SNHLY and CDR2 FYNNEI. The V gene lost 2 bases and the J gene lost 5 bases, with 6 bases spanning the gap. The CDR3 is 12 amino acids. In DNA form, the CDR3 reads TGTGCCAGCAGTGAAAGGATTGAGACCCAGTACTTC. Translated, it gives CASSERIETQYF.

The table lists this clonotype with a few counts. V usage is TRBV19 and J usage is TRBJ2-7; D ambiguous. Germline V lookup: CDR1 LNHDA, CDR2 SQIVND (reference sequence). CDR3 length: 13 residues. V was pared by 5 bases and J by 0 bases, with 8 bases between. The CDR3 reads CASSPAYSYEQYF. In DNA form, the CDR3 reads TGTGCCAGTAGTCCGGCCTACTCCTACGAGCAGTACTTC.

This chain uses TRBV4-1 with TRBJ2-1; D may be TRBD1 (5 bases). V dropped 0 bases and J dropped 9 bases, with 15 bases sitting between them. Germline CDR1 and CDR2: MGHRA and YSYEKL. This CDR3 comprises 15 residues. Here the CDR3 reads CASSQDSKGRGEQFF. The CDR3 nucleotides are TGCGCCAGCAGCCAAGATTCTAAGGGAAGGGGTGAGCAGTTCTTC.

V and J are TRBV15 and TRBJ1-5; possibly TRBD1 for D (5 bases). Trimming left V 3 bases short and J 7 bases short, with 10 bases between. The length of the CDR3 is 13 residues. Germline V gives CDR1 LNHNV, CDR2 YYDKDF (reference sequence). The CDR3 reads CATSSQGGQPQHF. The CDR3 nucleotides are TGTGCCACCAGCAGCCAGGGAGGGCAGCCCCAGCATTTT.

The V gene is TRBV14, the J gene TRBJ1-2; tentative D call: TRBD1 (6 bases). The CDR3 contains 15 residues. CDR1 and CDR2 (germline): SGHDN, FVKESK. The V gene lost 1 base and the J gene lost 1 base, with 10 bases spanning the gap. This chain's CDR3 is CASSQGQEFNYGYTF. The CDR3 DNA follows: TGTGCCAGCAGCCAAGGACAGGAGTTTAACTATGGCTACACCTTC.

This clonotype was seen a few times. This chain uses TRBV7-8 with TRBJ2-2; D possibly matches TRBD1 or TRBD2 (5 bases each). Trimming removed 2 bases at V and 6 bases at J, with 13 bases between. The CDR3 contains 15 residues. The germline CDR1 and CDR2 sequences are SGHVS and FQNEAQ. The CDR3 region has the DNA TGTGCCAGCAGCTTAAACGGGGCCCAGGCCGGGGAGCTGTTTTTT. Its protein product is CASSLNGAQAGELFF. Based on the CDR3 plus reference TRBV7-8 and TRBJ2-2, the full variable domain is GAGVSQSPRYKVAKRGQDVALRCDPISGHVSLFWYQQALGQGPEFLTYFQNEAQLDKSGLPSDRFFAERPEGSVSTLKIQRTQQEDSAVYLCASSLNGAQAGELFFGEGSRLTVL.

This clonotype was seen at least ten times. V usage is TRBV7-2 and J usage is TRBJ1-2; D not resolved. This CDR3 comprises 13 residues. Germline V gene data show CDR1 as SGHTA and CDR2 as FQGNSA. V was shortened by 5 bases and J by 3 bases, with 10 bases between the two germline ends. This chain's CDR3 is CASSPGRHYGYTF. The DNA for the CDR3 is TGTGCCAGCAGCCCCGGTAGACACTATGGCTACACCTTC.

The chain carries TRBV4-3 and TRBJ1-1; TRBD1 might be the D (5 bases). The CDR3 extends over 17 amino acids. CDR1 is LGHNA, CDR2 YSLEER, per germline. The V gene lost 0 bases and the J gene lost 5 bases, with 19 bases spanning the gap. The CDR3 loop is CASSQDDIPGAVTEAFF. CDR3 sequence (DNA): TGCGCCAGCAGCCAAGACGACATACCTGGGGCGGTGACTGAAGCTTTCTTT.

This chain's CDR3 is CASSLQGTPYEQYF. The CDR3 nucleotides read TGTGCCAGCAGCTTACAGGGGACGCCCTACGAGCAGTACTTC. This rearrangement joins TRBV6-5 to TRBJ2-7, with 7 nucleotides matching TRBD1. The V gene's germline CDR1 is MNHEY and CDR2 SVGAGI. The CDR3 covers 14 residues. Trimming removed 6 bases from V and 2 bases from J; junction bases left unmatched: 7.

This clonotype was observed a few times. The V call is TRBV7-3, the J call TRBJ2-3; 8 bases agree with TRBD1. CDR3 length equals 13 residues. V shed 3 bases, J shed 6 bases, and the junction held 2 bases outside the gene matches. Germline values: CDR1 SGHTA, CDR2 FQGTGA. The CDR3 sequence is CASSLDRDDTQYF. CDR3 in DNA: TGTGCCAGCAGCTTGGACAGGGATGATACGCAGTATTTT.

The chain links TRBV12-3 or TRBV12-4 to TRBJ2-2, with no clear D. This CDR3 is built from 14 residues. Deletions cut 5 bases from V and 5 bases from J, with 12 bases between. The CDR3: CASSNRFSTGELFF. CDR3 coding DNA: TGTGCCAGCAGTAATCGTTTTTCGACCGGGGAGCTGTTTTTT.

This clonotype was seen a few times. V is TRBV28 and J is TRBJ1-1; D may be TRBD1 (6 bases). Germline CDR1 and CDR2: MDHEN and SYDVKM. CDR3 size: 14 residues. The V and J ends lost 2 bases and 11 bases respectively, with 18 bases between them. In DNA form, the CDR3 reads TGTGCCAGCAGTTTAATATATGAGGACAGTGACGCTTTCTTT. This codes for CASSLIYEDSDAFF.

This clonotype has a handful of counts. The chain uses TRBV4-3 and TRBJ1-4, with D unresolved. This CDR3 has 13 amino acids. CDR1 and CDR2 from the germline V gene are LGHNA and YSLEER. Trimming stripped 0 bases from V and 10 bases from J, with 9 bases between. The CDR3 nucleotides read TGCGCCAGCAGCCAAGAGACCGGGAGAAAACTGTTTTTT. It translates to CASSQETGRKLFF.

The chain links TRBV5-6 to TRBJ2-7; the D is unclear. V lost 0 bases and J 0 bases, leaving 10 bases between the germline ends. Germline lookup yields CDR1 SGHDT and CDR2 YYEEEE. The CDR3 covers 15 residues. The CDR3 nucleotides read TGTGCCAGCAGCTTGGCCCCCGGAAGCTCCTACGAGCAGTACTTC. Its translation is CASSLAPGSSYEQYF.

In this sample, this clonotype turned up a few times. The rearrangement uses TRBV29-1 and TRBJ2-5; a possible D gene is TRBD1 (6 bases). This CDR3 has 13 amino acids. The V and J ends lost 7 bases and 1 base respectively, with 13 bases between them. Germline-derived CDR1 and CDR2 are SQVTM and ANQGSEA. The CDR3 bases are TGCAGCGCCGCCCGGGACACCCAAGAGACCCAGTACTTC. Protein sequence: CSAARDTQETQYF.

This clonotype was observed many times. This chain joins TRBV6-5 and TRBJ2-6, with D possibly matching TRBD1 (5 bases). The germline CDR1 and CDR2 sequences are MNHEY and SVGAGI. V lost 10 bases, J lost 4 bases, and 17 bases lay in between. The CDR3 contains 15 residues. CDR3: CAIGQGYTGANVLTF. The CDR3 region has the DNA TGTGCCATTGGCCAGGGATATACCGGGGCCAACGTCCTGACTTTC.

The V and J genes are TRBV5-1 and TRBJ1-3; 8 bases are shared with TRBD1. Germline V CDR1 and CDR2: SGHRS, YFSETQ. V trimming: 4 bases; J trimming: 1 base; junction bases outside the gene matches: 1. The CDR3 runs 14 residues. The CDR3 here is CASSDRGSGNTIYF. CDR3 nucleotides: TGCGCCAGCAGCGACAGGGGATCTGGAAACACCATATATTTT.